The entry below describes one T cell receptor beta chain. For sorted subsets, approximately 200 ng DNA per replicate equaled tens of thousands of T cell genomes. Assay used: immunoSEQ multiplex PCR; TCRdb lists only in-frame clones, some missing. The table includes 2 million to 3 million clones, 80% to 95% detected once. The CDR3 has 15 residues. The junction had 10 bases not matched to a gene; V was cut back by 2 bases and J by 9 bases. Germline V gives CDR1 SGHNT, CDR2 YYREEE (reference sequence). The data originate from a study of shared clonotypes between healthy human individuals. As for the study in general: CD4 naive and memory got three plates each, CD8 naive two, CD8 memory one.

The sequence was obtained from a man between 18 and 29 years old in good health. Some clones in this sample may be carry-over from other donors' samples. This sequence joins TRBV5-4 and TRBJ2-1; 8 bases agree with TRBD2. The sample was naive CD4+ T cells from PBMCs. Specified subset: CD45RA+ positively selected. For the CDR3, the DNA is TGTGCCAGCAGCTTACCACCGACTAGCGCGGTTGAGCAGTTCTTC. Protein: CASSLPPTSAVEQFF.